A selection of T cell receptor beta chains follows, all from one sample in a study of technical replicates of blood from a handful of donors. Some clones are missing from TCRdb's copy, which holds only in-frame ones; the method was immunoSEQ multiplex PCR. Of roughly 69,000 clones listed, around 90% are singletons. Specimen: PBMCs. The source of these receptors is a human donor in good health. Some clones in this sample may be carry-over from other donors' samples. The CDR3 runs from the conserved cysteine through the conserved F or W. The D gene is left open where the match is weak. Some rows have no size entry. The others give once, few or many, or a class for an expanded clone.

NA	NA	TRBV4-1	TRBJ2-1	TGCGCCAGCAGCCAAGCGGGAGTCTATGAGCAGTTCTTC	CASSQAGVYEQFF
NA	NA	TRBV27	TRBJ2-3	TGTGCCAGCAGTTTTTCGGGAATGGGCGGGGAGAGCACAGATACGCAGTATTTT	CASSFSGMGGESTDTQYF
TRBD1	NA	TRBV7-9	TRBJ2-7	TGTGCCAGCAGCTTCGACAGGGGGGCCTCCTACGAGCAGTACTTC	CASSFDRGASYEQYF
NA	NA	TRBV19	TRBJ2-5	TGTGCCAGTAGTATAGCGGGGACATCACCGACCCAGTACTTC	CASSIAGTSPTQYF
TRBD2	NA	TRBV19	TRBJ2-7	TGTGCCAGTAGTAGAGCGGGGGGGGACTACGAGCAGTACTTC	CASSRAGGDYEQYF
TRBD2	few	TRBV4-1	TRBJ2-3	TGCGCCAGCAGCCATCTAGCGGAGGTCGGGGATACGCAGTATTTT	CASSHLAEVGDTQYF
NA	NA	TRBV7-9	TRBJ2-1	TGTGCCAGCAGCTTAGGTCCTAGTTTACCTCTCTTC	CASSLGPSLPLF
TRBD1	NA	TRBV9	TRBJ1-4	TGTGCCAGCAGCACGGACAGGGGCGATGAAAAACTGTTTTTT	CASSTDRGDEKLFF
TRBD1	NA	TRBV5-1	TRBJ2-2	TGCGCCAGCAGCCGGGACAGGGGGCTTGCCGGGGAGCTGTTTTTT	CASSRDRGLAGELFF
TRBD1	few	TRBV6-5	TRBJ1-6	TGTGCCAGCAGTTACTCCGGGGACAGGGGATCACCCCTCCACTTT	CASSYSGDRGSPLHF
TRBD2	NA	TRBV7-9	TRBJ2-1	TGTGCCAGCAGCTTAAGTGCGGGAGTGTTTAATGAGCAGTTCTTC	CASSLSAGVFNEQFF
NA	NA	TRBV7-9	TRBJ2-1	TGTGCCAGCAGGACTTCGAGCTCCTACAATGAGCAGTTCTTC	CASRTSSSYNEQFF
TRBD2	NA	TRBV4-1	TRBJ2-1	TGCGCCAGCAGCCAAGTGGAAGCGGGACTAGCGAGCAACAATGAGCAGTTCTTC	CASSQVEAGLASNNEQFF
NA	NA	TRBV2	TRBJ2-7	TGTGCGAACGGGGGAGCCAGGGCCCGCTACGAGCAGTACTTC	CANGGARARYEQYF
TRBD1	NA	TRBV6-6	TRBJ2-7	TGTGCCAGCAGCCTGACAGGGAACTACGAGCAGTACTTC	CASSLTGNYEQYF
NA	NA	TRBV27	TRBJ2-7	TGTGCCAGCAGTTCAGCGGCATACGAGCAGTACTTC	CASSSAAYEQYF
NA	once	TRBV4-3	TRBJ2-5	TGCGCCAGCAGCCCCAACCCAGGGGTATTAGAGACCCAGTACTTC	CASSPNPGVLETQYF
NA	few	TRBV27	TRBJ1-1	TGTGCCAGCAGTTCCCATCGCGGAGGCAACCTTGAAGCTTTCTTT	CASSSHRGGNLEAFF
TRBD1	NA	TRBV30	TRBJ1-1	TGTGCCTGGACCACAGGGGGAGGGACTGAAGCTTTCTTT	CAWTTGGGTEAFF
NA	NA	TRBV18	TRBJ2-1	TGTGCCAGCTCCCCTAGGGACAACTACAATGAGCAGTTCTTC	CASSPRDNYNEQFF
NA	NA	TRBV4-3	TRBJ2-1	TGCGCCAGCAGCCAAGATGGTCCAGGGGGGCGGCAGGAGCAGTTCTTC	CASSQDGPGGRQEQFF
TRBD2	NA	TRBV7-2	TRBJ2-7	TGTGCCAGCAGCTCTGCATCCGGGACTAGGATATACGAGCAGTACTTC	CASSSASGTRIYEQYF
TRBD2	NA	TRBV30	TRBJ2-3	TGTGCCTGGAGTACAGCGGGAGGGATGGCAGATACGCAGTATTTT	CAWSTAGGMADTQYF
TRBD1	NA	TRBV9	TRBJ1-1	TGTGCCAGCGGACAGGGAGGAACTGAAGCTTTCTTT	CASGQGGTEAFF
NA	NA	TRBV10-2	TRBJ2-5	TGCGCCAGCAGTGCGCTATCAGAGACCCAGTACTTC	CASSALSETQYF
TRBD1	once	TRBV6-5	TRBJ1-2	TGTGCCAGCAGTTTACAGGGGGCTGGGTACACCTTC	CASSLQGAGYTF
NA	NA	TRBV12-5	TRBJ2-3	TGTGCTAGTGGTTTGGTATTACAGGGAGATACGCAGTATTTT	CASGLVLQGDTQYF
NA	NA	TRBV5-4	TRBJ2-3	TGTGCCAGCAGCTTGGCCCAGGGGAATACGCAGTATTTT	CASSLAQGNTQYF
NA	NA	TRBV5-1	TRBJ1-3	TGCGCCAGCAGCCCCGGGGACACCGCAAGAAACACCATATATTTT	CASSPGDTARNTIYF
TRBD1	NA	TRBV6-6	TRBJ2-7	TGTGCCAGCAGTTACCGGGACAGCCAGTACTTC	CASSYRDSQYF
NA	NA	TRBV7-9	TRBJ2-1	TGTGCCAGCAGCATCTGGGGCATTGAGCAGTTCTTC	CASSIWGIEQFF
TRBD1	once	TRBV7-8	TRBJ1-5	TGTGCCAGCAGCTTATGGACAGGCGGCAGGAATCAGCCCCAGCATTTT	CASSLWTGGRNQPQHF
TRBD2	few	TRBV7-9	TRBJ2-1	TGTGCCAGCAGCCTATTACTAGCGGAGGAGCAGTTCTTC	CASSLLLAEEQFF
TRBD1	NA	TRBV9	TRBJ2-1	TGTGCCAGCAGCGTAGCTTGGGGACAGGGATCGGCCTCCTACAATGAGCAGTTCTTC	CASSVAWGQGSASYNEQFF
TRBD2	NA	TRBV4-1	TRBJ2-4	TGCGCCAGCAGCCAAGAGTTGCGAGAAAATAGCGGGAGGCAATCAAACATTCAGTACTTC	CASSQELRENSGRQSNIQYF
TRBD2	NA	TRBV5-6	TRBJ2-5	TGTGCCAGCAGCCCGGGGGCGGGGGGGCTCCGGGAGACCCAGTACTTC	CASSPGAGGLRETQYF
NA	NA	TRBV4-3	TRBJ2-7	TGCGCCAGCAGCCAAGACAGAGACAGATCTTACGAGCAGTACTTC	CASSQDRDRSYEQYF
NA	NA	TRBV6-4	TRBJ2-2	TGTGCCAGCAGTGACTCGGCTAGTGGGGAGCTGTTTTTT	CASSDSASGELFF
TRBD1	NA	TRBV18	TRBJ1-1	TGTGCCAGCTCATCTCCGGGACAGGGCACTGAAGCTTTCTTT	CASSSPGQGTEAFF
TRBD1	NA	TRBV7-8	TRBJ2-7	TGTGCCAGCAGCTTAGCTGGACAGGGACTTTACGAGCAGTACTTC	CASSLAGQGLYEQYF
TRBD1	NA	TRBV6-5	TRBJ1-1	TGTGCCAGCAGTTACTTGGGACAGGGTCTGTCCACTGAAGCTTTCTTT	CASSYLGQGLSTEAFF
NA	NA	TRBV15	TRBJ2-1	TGTGCCACCAGCAGACGATTGGCCCTCTACAATGAGCAGTTCTTC	CATSRRLALYNEQFF
NA	NA	TRBV18	TRBJ1-1	TGTGCCAGCTCCATACAGGGTAACACTGAAGCTTTCTTT	CASSIQGNTEAFF
NA	NA	TRBV2	TRBJ2-2	TGTGCCAGCAGTGAATTTCCAAGCGGGTCCGGGGAGCTGTTTTTT	CASSEFPSGSGELFF